The 9 T cell receptor beta chains given below trace back to one sample, sequenced in a study of cytomegalovirus exposure and HLA in healthy donors. It was with 60 Vbeta and 13 Jbeta primers that the PCR ran. The assay was immunoSEQ multiplex PCR, and TCRdb's table has in-frame clones only and misses some. The data contain some 150,000 clones, around four fifths of them singletons. The sequencing input was PBMCs. Source of these receptors: a man aged 35 to 55 in good health and CMV-seronegative.

The CDR3: CASSQDPNRWASDEQFF. The CDR3 DNA follows: TGCGCCAGCAGCCAAGATCCCAACAGGTGGGCCTCGGATGAGCAGTTCTTC. This sequence joins TRBV4-3 and TRBJ2-1; D might be TRBD1 (5 bases). The CDR3 is made up of 17 amino acids. The germline V gene has CDR1 LGHNA and CDR2 YSLEER. Trimming took off 0 bases at V and 8 bases at J, with 20 bases between the two ends.

The genes are TRBV5-1 and TRBJ2-1; D gene uncertain. The ends were cut back, 3 bases at V and 5 bases at J, with 12 bases in the middle. The CDR3 has 14 amino acids. CDR1 and CDR2 from the germline V gene are SGHRS and YFSETQ. Written as DNA, the CDR3 is TGCGCCAGCAGCTCGTCTGGCACTAACAATGAGCAGTTCTTC. Translated: CASSSSGTNNEQFF. Based on the CDR3 plus reference TRBV5-1 and TRBJ2-1, the full variable domain is KAGVTQTPRYLIKTRGQQVTLSCSPISGHRSVSWYQQTPGQGLQFLFEYFSETQRNKGNFPGRFSGRQFSNSRSEMNVSTLELGDSALYLCASSSSGTNNEQFFGPGTRLTVL.

The J gene is TRBJ2-3, the V gene TRBV11-2, with 7 nucleotides matching TRBD1. This CDR3 is built from 15 residues. From germline, CDR1 is SGHAT and CDR2 FQNNGV. J was trimmed by 2 bases and V by 5 bases; bases with no gene match: 7. The CDR3 DNA sequence: TGTGCCAGCAGCATACTGACAGGGAACACAGATACGCAGTATTTT. Translating it yields CASSILTGNTDTQYF.

The V call is TRBV6-1, the J call TRBJ2-3, with 13 bases that match TRBD2. CDR3 size: 15 residues. The V gene's germline CDR1 is MNHNS and CDR2 SASEGT. V trimming: 8 bases; J trimming: 0 bases; junction bases outside the gene matches: 2. The CDR3 sequence: CASATSGGSTDTQYF. Here the CDR3 DNA reads TGTGCCAGCGCGACTAGCGGGGGGAGCACAGATACGCAGTATTTT.

This clone was detected only once. The chain joins TRBV4-3 to TRBJ2-7, with a possible D match to TRBD2 (6 bases). The germline V gene has CDR1 LGHNA and CDR2 YSLEER. Trimming stripped 0 bases from V and 4 bases from J, with 13 bases between. The CDR3 has 15 amino acids. DNA of the CDR3: TGCGCCAGCAGCCAAGACAAGGTGGGAGGATACGAGCAGTACTTC. Its translation: CASSQDKVGGYEQYF.

The chain combines TRBV27 with TRBJ2-2, with D tentatively TRBD1 (7 bases). Germline V gene data show CDR1 as MNHEY and CDR2 as SMNVEV (reference sequence). V lost 6 bases and J 5 bases, leaving 16 bases between the germline ends. This CDR3 has 15 amino acids. CDR3 coding DNA: TGTGCCAGCAGCTCGACAGGGACTGGGACCGGGGAGCTGTTTTTT. Translated: CASSSTGTGTGELFF.

The V gene is TRBV6-5, the J gene TRBJ2-1, with 8 nucleotides matching TRBD1. Germline V gene lookup returns CDR1 MNHEY and CDR2 SVGAGI. V lost 8 bases to trimming and J lost 3 bases; unmatched junction nucleotides: 9. The CDR3 is 15 residues long. CDR3 sequence reads: CASGGGQGSYNEQFF. In DNA form, the CDR3 reads TGTGCCAGCGGGGGAGGACAGGGTAGCTACAATGAGCAGTTCTTC.

The rearrangement uses TRBV29-1 and TRBJ2-2; D remains ambiguous. The CDR3 is 12 amino acids. CDR1 SQVTM and CDR2 ANQGSEA come from the germline V gene. Trimming cost V 3 bases and J 4 bases, with 6 bases left between them. The CDR3: CSVDAGTGELFF. The CDR3 region has the DNA TGCAGCGTTGACGCCGGCACCGGGGAGCTGTTTTTT.

The chain uses TRBV14 and TRBJ2-7; D gene unclear. CDR1 SGHDN and CDR2 FVKESK come from the germline V gene. The V and J ends lost 0 bases and 2 bases respectively, with 8 bases between them. The CDR3 is 14 amino acids. CDR3 DNA: TGTGCCAGCAGCCAAGATTCACAGACCTACGAGCAGTACTTC. This codes for CASSQDSQTYEQYF. Drawing the rest from reference TRBV14 and TRBJ2-7, the complete variable domain is EAGVTQFPSHSVIEKGQTVTLRCDPISGHDNLYWYRRVMGKEIKFLLHFVKESKQDESGMPNNRFLAERTGGTYSTLKVQPAELEDSGVYFCASSQDSQTYEQYFGPGTRLTVT.